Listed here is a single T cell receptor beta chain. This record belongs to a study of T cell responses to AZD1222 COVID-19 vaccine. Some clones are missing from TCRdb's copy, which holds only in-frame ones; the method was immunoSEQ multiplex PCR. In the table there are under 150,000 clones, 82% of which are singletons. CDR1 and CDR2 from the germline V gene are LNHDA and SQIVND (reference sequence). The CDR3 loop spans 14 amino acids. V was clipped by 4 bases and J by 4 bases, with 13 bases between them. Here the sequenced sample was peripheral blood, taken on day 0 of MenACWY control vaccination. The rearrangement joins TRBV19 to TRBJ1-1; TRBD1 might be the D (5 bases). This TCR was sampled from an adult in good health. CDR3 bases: TGTGCCAGTAGTACCCAGACAGATTTCACTGAAGCTTTCTTT. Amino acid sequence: CASSTQTDFTEAFF.